This T cell receptor (beta chain) comes out of a study of T cell responses to AZD1222 COVID-19 vaccine. Study-wide results and caveats: With dominance at 160-218 and 743-854, vaccine-associated CD4 TCRs spanned spike. Baseline testing showed seropositivity in only a handful of AZD1222 recipients. Clonal diversity may have been underestimated in mostly white British donors.

The table came from immunoSEQ multiplex PCR; TCRdb's copy has only in-frame clones and leaves some out. The table lists roughly 130,000 clones, about 94% of them singletons. Comments on this clone: Its antigen is not identified.

Second-dose intervals near 4 or 12 weeks were combined. CDR3 size: 15 residues. V was clipped by 3 bases and J by 6 bases, with 15 bases between them. Germline CDR1 SGHTA, CDR2 FQGTGA. This sequence was found in an adult who received the AZD1222 COVID-19 vaccine. This material consisted of peripheral blood, taken 28 days after the second AZD1222 dose. The V call is TRBV7-3, the J call TRBJ2-1; D is undetermined. CDR3 in amino acids: CASSLGVVSSNEQFF. CDR3 bases: TGTGCCAGCAGCTTGGGCGTTGTTTCGTCCAATGAGCAGTTCTTC.